This T cell receptor beta chain was observed in a study of human T cells and chemical hapten exposure. On the study more broadly: There were weekly diphenylcyclopropenone doses to the scalp for patients throughout the roughly 24-week study.

The CDR3 covers 14 residues. Deletions cut 3 bases from V and 1 base from J, with 9 bases between. Via MiXCR, TCRdb re-called the RACE reads, giving one row per CDR3 protein. This sample has about 13,000 distinct CDR3 sequences; less than 20% occur once, and the top ten carry more than 5.5%. Time point given: patch test 1, 2 weeks after DPC sensitization. The treatment here: therapeutic diphenylcyclopropenone sensitization with weekly scalp DPC. This clonotype counts as medium-sized. The sequence was obtained from a woman in her thirties with alopecia areata. Some clones in this sample may be carry-over from other donors' samples. The sample here was whole blood, taken in connection with sensitization to the hapten diphenylcyclopropenone (DPC). This sequence joins TRBV12-3 or TRBV12-4 and TRBJ1-1, with D tentatively TRBD1 (5 bases). The CDR3 DNA follows: TGTGCCAGCAGTTTTGCCAGGGCGAACACTGAAGCTTTCTTT. This codes for CASSFARANTEAFF.